Presented here are 17 T cell receptor beta chains from one specimen sequenced in a study of blood T cell repertoires in COVID-19. Assay: immunoSEQ multiplex PCR; the TCRdb copy retains only in-frame clones and omits some. Here the sample spans around 140,000 clones, over 70% being singletons. The sequencing sample was made of peripheral blood. The source of these receptors is a man aged 55 to 69 with active or convalescent COVID-19.

This chain connects TRBV2 to TRBJ2-5, with 8 bases matching TRBD1. CDR1 is SNHLY, CDR2 FYNNEI, per germline. CDR3 length: 15 amino acids. J lost 0 bases, V lost 6 bases, and 6 bases had no gene match. The CDR3 nucleotides read TGTGCCAGCAGCGATGACAGGGGCTACCAAGAGACCCAGTACTTC. It translates to CASSDDRGYQETQYF.

This clone appeared a single time. CDR3 sequence (DNA): TGTGCCAGCAGCTTAGCGGGAGGCTTGCGGGAGACCCAGTACTTC. Translation: CASSLAGGLRETQYF. The chain couples TRBV11-2 to TRBJ2-5; 7 bases fit TRBD2. The CDR3 has 15 residues. V shed 1 base, J shed 5 bases, and the junction held 7 bases outside the gene matches. Germline CDR1 SGHAT, CDR2 FQNNGV.

The chain joins TRBV14 to TRBJ2-5; D is ambiguous. V lost 4 bases and J lost 0, with 12 bases in between. Germline values: CDR1 SGHDN, CDR2 FVKESK. This CDR3 has 15 residues. CDR3 sequence (DNA): TGTGCCAGCAGCCTTCTCGGCGGATACCAAGAGACCCAGTACTTC. Its protein product is CASSLLGGYQETQYF.

About this clone: Different DNA sequences within this sample yield the same CDR3. The gene calls are TRBV19 and TRBJ1-1; TRBD1 matches 9 bases. Per germline, CDR1 LNHDA and CDR2 SQIVND (reference sequence). This CDR3 has 13 residues. After removal of 3 bases from V and 5 bases from J, the junction contained 1 base not matched to a gene. The CDR3 reads CASSIDRGTEAFF. In nucleotides, the CDR3 is TGTGCCAGTAGTATCGACAGGGGGACTGAAGCTTTCTTT.

The chain couples TRBV14 to TRBJ1-2; no clear D. This CDR3 has 14 residues. V lost 1 base to trimming and J lost 8 bases, with 14 bases between them. CDR1 SGHDN and CDR2 FVKESK come from the germline V gene. Here the CDR3 DNA reads TGTGCCAGCAGCCAAGCGCGCGGTTCTGGGGGCTACACCTTC. This gives the protein CASSQARGSGGYTF.

V usage is TRBV28 and J usage is TRBJ2-6; TRBD2 agrees at 13 bases. With V trimmed by 4 bases and J by 0 bases, 3 bases remained unmatched. Per germline, CDR1 MDHEN and CDR2 SYDVKM. The CDR3 loop spans 18 amino acids. CDR3 DNA sequence: TGTGCCAGCAGTTCCGGACTAGCGGGAGACTCTGGGGCCAACGTCCTGACTTTC. This translates into CASSSGLAGDSGANVLTF.

This clone has only a few counts. The J gene is TRBJ1-4, the V gene TRBV19; D is undetermined. The V end was cut by 5 bases, the J end by 6 bases, with 10 bases between. This CDR3 is built from 13 residues. The V gene's germline CDR1 is LNHDA and CDR2 SQIVND (reference sequence). The CDR3 bases are TGTGCCAGTAGTCACGGAGTGGATGAAAAACTGTTTTTT. This sequence encodes CASSHGVDEKLFF.

V and J are TRBV7-2 and TRBJ2-1; weak D call: TRBD1 (6 bases). The CDR3 is 14 amino acids. Between the trimmed V and J ends, which lost 6 bases and 4 bases, there was a span of 13 bases. In germline, CDR1 is SGHTA, CDR2 FQGNSA. CDR3 in amino acids: CASRSAGVYNEQFF. CDR3 nucleotides: TGTGCCAGCAGGTCGGCAGGGGTGTACAATGAGCAGTTCTTC.

The chain carries TRBV7-2 and TRBJ2-1; TRBD2 might be the D (5 bases). The V and J ends lost 5 bases and 9 bases respectively, with 14 bases between them. This CDR3 comprises 13 residues. The germline gives CDR1 SGHTA, CDR2 FQGNSA. The CDR3 sequence is CASSPPLAAEQFF. CDR3 nucleotides: TGTGCCAGCAGCCCACCTCTAGCAGCTGAGCAGTTCTTC.

The rearrangement joins TRBV14 to TRBJ2-1; 7 bases match TRBD2. The V and J ends lost 5 bases and 7 bases, in that order; junction bases with no gene match: 11. Germline CDR1 reads SGHDN; CDR2 reads FVKESK. This CDR3 comprises 15 residues. The CDR3 loop is CASSKWERERNEQFF. DNA for the CDR3: TGTGCCAGCAGCAAATGGGAGCGGGAACGGAATGAGCAGTTCTTC. The full variable domain, its missing parts supplied by reference TRBV14 and TRBJ2-1, is EAGVTQFPSHSVIEKGQTVTLRCDPISGHDNLYWYRRVMGKEIKFLLHFVKESKQDESGMPNNRFLAERTGGTYSTLKVQPAELEDSGVYFCASSKWERERNEQFFGPGTRLTVL.

Only one count was recorded for this clone. This chain connects TRBV25-1 to TRBJ2-5; 9 nucleotides align to TRBD2. CDR1 and CDR2 from the germline V gene are MGHDK and SYGVNS. V dropped 5 bases and J dropped 2; count of bases not matched to a gene: 6. The CDR3 loop spans 15 amino acids. The CDR3 nucleotides read TGTGCCAGCAGTCCCTTAGCGGGGGCACAAGAGACCCAGTACTTC. Its protein product is CASSPLAGAQETQYF.

The chain recombines TRBV28 with TRBJ2-3, with D hard to call. The CDR3 is 17 amino acids. Germline CDR1 is MDHEN and CDR2 is SYDVKM. Trimming left V 5 bases short and J 0 bases short, with 18 bases between. The CDR3 region has the DNA TGTGCCAGCAGTCAATTATATGATGCGGCTAGCACAGATACGCAGTATTTT. It specifies CASSQLYDAASTDTQYF.

The genes are TRBV4-2 and TRBJ2-2; D possibly corresponds to TRBD2 (6 bases). Looked up from germline, CDR1 is LGHNA and CDR2 is YNFKEQ. The CDR3 loop spans 17 amino acids. With 0 bases removed from V and 2 bases from J, the gap between germline ends came to 13 bases. CDR3 coding DNA: TGTGCCAGCAGCCAAGAAACTCCCGGGACTAACACCGGGGAGCTGTTTTTT. As protein: CASSQETPGTNTGELFF.

The chain joins TRBV18 to TRBJ2-7, with 15 nucleotides matching TRBD2. The CDR3 sequence is 16 residues long. After removal of 3 bases from V and 6 bases from J, the junction contained 6 bases not matched to a gene. Germline V gene data show CDR1 as KGHSH and CDR2 as LQKENI. The CDR3 reads CASSPGLAGGPGEQYF. The DNA for the CDR3 is TGTGCCAGCTCACCCGGACTAGCGGGAGGGCCCGGCGAGCAGTACTTC.

The table lists this clone with a few counts. The chain carries TRBV2 and TRBJ1-6; D gene uncertain. Germline CDR1 SNHLY, CDR2 FYNNEI. The V end was cut by 9 bases, the J end by 0 bases, with 21 bases between. The CDR3 is 18 residues long. CDR3 sequence reads: CASSDGRRLSSYNSPLHF. In DNA form, the CDR3 reads TGTGCCAGTTCCGACGGACGGAGGCTAAGCTCCTATAATTCACCCCTCCACTTT.

The rearrangement joins TRBV10-2 to TRBJ2-4, with 11 nucleotides matching TRBD1. After removal of 8 bases from V and 0 bases from J, the junction contained 6 bases not matched to a gene. Germline lookup yields CDR1 WSHSY and CDR2 SAAADI. The CDR3 length is 16 residues. As DNA, the CDR3 is TGCGCCAGCCGGGGACAGGGGGAAATAGCCAAAAACATTCAGTACTTC. Translating it yields CASRGQGEIAKNIQYF.

V gene TRBV30 combines with J gene TRBJ1-3; D is unclear. V shed 2 bases and J shed 2 bases, with 16 bases lying between them. The CDR3 is made up of 16 amino acids. CDR1 is GTSNPN and CDR2 is SVGIG in the germline V gene (reference sequence). The CDR3: CAWSRRRQLTGNTIYF. The CDR3 DNA follows: TGTGCCTGGAGTAGGAGGAGACAATTGACTGGAAACACCATATATTTT.